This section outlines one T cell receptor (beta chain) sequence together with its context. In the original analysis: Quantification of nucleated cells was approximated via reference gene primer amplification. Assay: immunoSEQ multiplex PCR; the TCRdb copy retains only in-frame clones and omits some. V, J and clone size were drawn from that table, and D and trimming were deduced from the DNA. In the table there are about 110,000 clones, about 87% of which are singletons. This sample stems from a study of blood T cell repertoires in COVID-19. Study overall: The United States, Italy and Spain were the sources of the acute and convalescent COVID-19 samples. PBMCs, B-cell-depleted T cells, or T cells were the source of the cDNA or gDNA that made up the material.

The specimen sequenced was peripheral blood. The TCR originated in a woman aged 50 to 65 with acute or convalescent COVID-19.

CDR3 sequence: CASSFQGRGTTEAFF. The CDR3 DNA reads TGTGCCAGCAGTTTCCAGGGCAGGGGGACCACTGAAGCTTTCTTT. The rearrangement links TRBV28 to TRBJ1-1; 7 nucleotides line up with TRBD1. The CDR3 is 15 residues long. Per the germline V gene, CDR1 is MDHEN and CDR2 is SYDVKM. V was clipped by 3 bases and J by 4 bases; unmatched bases: 8.